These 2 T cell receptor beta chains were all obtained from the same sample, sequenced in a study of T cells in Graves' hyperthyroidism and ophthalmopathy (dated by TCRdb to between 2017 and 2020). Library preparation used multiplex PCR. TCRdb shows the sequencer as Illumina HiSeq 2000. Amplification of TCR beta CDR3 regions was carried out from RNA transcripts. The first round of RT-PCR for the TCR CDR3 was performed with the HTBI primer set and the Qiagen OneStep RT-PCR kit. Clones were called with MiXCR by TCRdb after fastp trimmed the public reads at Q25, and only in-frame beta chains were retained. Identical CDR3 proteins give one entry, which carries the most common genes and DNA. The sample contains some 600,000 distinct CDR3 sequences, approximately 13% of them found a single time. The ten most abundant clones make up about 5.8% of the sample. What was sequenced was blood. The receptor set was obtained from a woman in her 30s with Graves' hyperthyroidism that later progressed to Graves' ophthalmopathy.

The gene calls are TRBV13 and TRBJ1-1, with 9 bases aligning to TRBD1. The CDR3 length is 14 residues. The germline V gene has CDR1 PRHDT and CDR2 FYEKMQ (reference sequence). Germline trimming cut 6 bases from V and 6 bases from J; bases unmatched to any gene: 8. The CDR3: CASSPGTGFAEAFF. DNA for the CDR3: TGTGCCAGCAGTCCTGGGACAGGGTTTGCTGAAGCTTTCTTT.

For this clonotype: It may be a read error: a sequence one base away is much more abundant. The CDR3 DNA reads as TGTGCCAGCAGCGACCCCCAGGGACGGGAGACCCAGCACTTC. This translates into CASSDPQGRETQHF. The chain is built from TRBV25-1 and TRBJ2-5; possibly TRBD2 for D (6 bases). The CDR3 covers 14 residues. Germline loops: CDR1 MGHDK, CDR2 SYGVNS.